One and the same sample provided the 18 T cell receptor beta chains below, sequenced in a study of lymphopenia after photon versus proton radiotherapy. Sequencing was performed with immunoSEQ multiplex PCR; in TCRdb, only in-frame clones are kept and a portion is missing. The repertoire holds approximately 170,000 clones, with about 85% as singletons. Sequences were derived from peripheral blood, sampled from a patient treated with photon-based radiotherapy. The receptors were gathered from a man between 45 and 60 years old with gastric cancer.

The chain has TRBV29-1 and TRBJ1-1; D unresolved. V lost 7 bases and J 4 bases, leaving 10 bases between the germline ends. CDR1 and CDR2 (germline): SQVTM, ANQGSEA. The CDR3 spans 11 residues. The CDR3 spells CSAETVTEAFF. The CDR3 DNA reads TGCAGCGCCGAGACCGTCACTGAAGCTTTCTTT.

The rearrangement uses TRBV21-1 and TRBJ2-7; whether TRBD2, the table's D call, matches the DNA was not checked. TRBV21-1 counts as a pseudogene. The CDR3 is made up of 16 amino acids. The CDR3 here is CASSTRLSGRSSEQYF. The CDR3 DNA reads TGTGCCAGCAGCACGCGGCTTAGCGGGAGGTCGTCCGAGCAGTACTTC.

This chain connects TRBV5-1 to TRBJ1-4, with D possibly matching TRBD1 (6 bases). Trimming cost V 4 bases and J 2 bases, with 12 bases left between them. Germline CDR1 and CDR2: SGHRS and YFSETQ. The CDR3 covers 15 residues. The CDR3 loop reads CASSPTGSTNEKLFF. The CDR3 bases are TGCGCCAGCAGCCCGACAGGATCGACTAATGAAAAACTGTTTTTT.

The chain uses TRBV7-6 and TRBJ2-5; 7 nucleotides agree with TRBD2. V shed 5 bases, J shed 4 bases, and the junction held 7 bases outside the gene matches. Germline V gene sequence: CDR1 SGHVS, CDR2 FNYEAQ. This CDR3 region has 14 residues. The CDR3 DNA reads as TGTGCCAGCAGCCCCCAGAGCGGGATAGAGACCCAGTACTTC. This gives the protein CASSPQSGIETQYF. The full variable domain, its missing parts supplied by reference TRBV7-6 and TRBJ2-5, is GAGVSQSPRYKVTKRGQDVALRCDPISGHVSLYWYRQALGQGPEFLTYFNYEAQQDKSGLPNDRFSAERPEGSISTLTIQRTEQRDSAMYRCASSPQSGIETQYFGPGTRLLVL.

CDR3: CASSAPGTSGIGEQFF. As DNA, the CDR3 is TGTGCCAGCAGCGCGCCCGGGACTAGCGGGATCGGTGAGCAGTTCTTC. The chain recombines TRBV7-2 with TRBJ2-1, with 13 bases that match TRBD2. Germline assignment: CDR1 SGHTA and CDR2 FQGNSA. The ends lost 5 bases at V and 9 bases at J; junction bases unmatched: 10. The CDR3 totals 16 residues.

J is TRBJ2-2 and V is TRBV28; D ambiguous. The germline V and J ends were trimmed by 3 bases and 0 bases, with 8 bases remaining between them. Per the germline V gene, CDR1 is MDHEN and CDR2 is SYDVKM. The CDR3 loop spans 15 amino acids. The CDR3 region is CASSLPFANTGELFF. In nucleotides, the CDR3 is TGTGCCAGCAGTTTGCCGTTCGCGAACACCGGGGAGCTGTTTTTT.

The gene calls are TRBV30 and TRBJ2-6, with D uncertain. The CDR3 spans 15 residues. V lost 2 bases and J 0 bases, leaving 8 bases between the germline ends. From germline, CDR1 is GTSNPN and CDR2 SVGIG (reference sequence). The chain's CDR3 is CAWSPGRSGANVLTF. The CDR3 region has the DNA TGTGCCTGGAGTCCAGGCCGCTCTGGGGCCAACGTCCTGACTTTC.

The J gene is TRBJ2-1, the V gene TRBV5-1; D not resolved. V gave up 0 bases and J gave up 7 bases, with 14 bases separating them. CDR3 length: 15 residues. The germline V gene has CDR1 SGHRS and CDR2 YFSETQ. CDR3 protein: CASSLAPKQWNEQFF. DNA of the CDR3: TGCGCCAGCAGCTTGGCCCCTAAACAGTGGAATGAGCAGTTCTTC. Combining the CDR3 with reference TRBV5-1 and TRBJ2-1 gives the whole variable domain KAGVTQTPRYLIKTRGQQVTLSCSPISGHRSVSWYQQTPGQGLQFLFEYFSETQRNKGNFPGRFSGRQFSNSRSEMNVSTLELGDSALYLCASSLAPKQWNEQFFGPGTRLTVL.

The chain recombines TRBV7-8 with TRBJ2-5; a weak D match, TRBD2 (6 bases). The CDR3 spans 13 residues. Trimming left V 5 bases short and J 1 base short, with 8 bases between. The V gene's germline CDR1 is SGHVS and CDR2 FQNEAQ. CDR3 residues: CASSPEGQETQYF. The CDR3 DNA follows: TGTGCCAGCAGCCCGGAGGGCCAAGAGACCCAGTACTTC.

The chain links TRBV29-1 to TRBJ2-7, with 10 nucleotides matching TRBD2. V gave up 2 bases and J gave up 7 bases; unmatched junction bases: 11. The germline CDR1 and CDR2 sequences are SQVTM and ANQGSEA. This CDR3 comprises 15 residues. CDR3 sequence reads: CSVEYKREGRWEQYF. The DNA for the CDR3 is TGCAGCGTTGAATATAAGCGGGAGGGCCGGTGGGAGCAGTACTTC.

The chain couples TRBV7-2 to TRBJ2-7; D unresolved. Germline V CDR1 and CDR2: SGHTA, FQGNSA. V lost 1 base and J lost 0, with 22 bases in between. The CDR3 totals 19 residues. The CDR3 nucleotides read TGTGCCAGCAGCTTAGTAAAGGGTTTTAACGGGCCGAGCTCCTACGAGCAGTACTTC. Translating it yields CASSLVKGFNGPSSYEQYF. Full variable domain (outside the CDR3, taken from reference TRBV7-2 and TRBJ2-7): GAGVSQSPSNKVTEKGKDVELRCDPISGHTALYWYRQSLGQGLEFLIYFQGNSAPDKSGLPSDRFSAERTGGSVSTLTIQRTQQEDSAVYLCASSLVKGFNGPSSYEQYFGPGTRLTVT.

J is TRBJ2-7 and V is TRBV27; D gene unclear. Trimming stripped 5 bases from V and 3 bases from J, with 14 bases between. CDR1 and CDR2 (germline): MNHEY, SMNVEV (reference sequence). This CDR3 spans 14 amino acids. CDR3 amino acids: CASSPIVGIYEQYF. The CDR3 bases are TGTGCCAGCAGTCCTATTGTGGGGATCTACGAGCAGTACTTC.

The chain employs TRBV9 and TRBJ2-1; TRBD2 aligns across 9 bases. CDR3 length: 15 amino acids. Germline trimming cut 3 bases from V and 5 bases from J; bases unmatched to any gene: 6. Germline V gives CDR1 SGDLS, CDR2 YYNGEE. The chain's CDR3 is CASSGPGLAHNEQFF. DNA for the CDR3: TGTGCCAGCAGCGGACCGGGACTAGCTCACAATGAGCAGTTCTTC.

The chain is built from TRBV5-1 and TRBJ1-1, with 8 bases aligning to TRBD1. Germline CDR1 reads SGHRS; CDR2 reads YFSETQ. CDR3 size: 17 residues. Unmatched junction bases numbered 8, after V lost 0 bases and J lost 1 base. The CDR3: CASSLVVTGTGNTEAFF. CDR3 sequence (DNA): TGCGCCAGCAGCTTGGTTGTTACCGGGACAGGGAACACTGAAGCTTTCTTT. Variable domain in full (rest from reference TRBV5-1 and TRBJ1-1): KAGVTQTPRYLIKTRGQQVTLSCSPISGHRSVSWYQQTPGQGLQFLFEYFSETQRNKGNFPGRFSGRQFSNSRSEMNVSTLELGDSALYLCASSLVVTGTGNTEAFFGQGTRLTVV.

The rearrangement joins TRBV11-2 to TRBJ2-7, with a possible D match to TRBD2 (6 bases). The V end lost 1 base, the J end lost 3 bases, and 13 bases lay between the germline ends. The length of the CDR3 is 15 residues. Germline V gives CDR1 SGHAT, CDR2 FQNNGV. The CDR3 region is CASSLVVGLNYEQYF. In DNA form, the CDR3 reads TGTGCCAGCAGCTTAGTGGTGGGACTCAACTACGAGCAGTACTTC.

The V gene is TRBV5-1, the J gene TRBJ2-1; D remains ambiguous. The CDR3 totals 13 residues. Looked up from germline, CDR1 is SGHRS and CDR2 is YFSETQ. Trimming stripped 0 bases from V and 8 bases from J, with 9 bases between. The CDR3 loop is CASSLAGSDEQFF. Here the CDR3 DNA reads TGCGCCAGCAGCTTGGCCGGCTCCGATGAGCAGTTCTTC.

J is TRBJ1-2 and V is TRBV7-2; D gene unclear. The CDR3 spans 14 residues. The V end lost 3 bases, the J end lost 1 base, and 9 bases lay between the germline ends. Germline lookup yields CDR1 SGHTA and CDR2 FQGNSA. CDR3 loop: CASSFDTVNYGYTF. The CDR3 DNA reads TGTGCCAGCAGCTTCGACACCGTTAACTATGGCTACACCTTC.

The chain is built from TRBV27 and TRBJ1-5; D may be TRBD1 (6 bases). The ends were cut back, 4 bases at V and 0 bases at J, with 7 bases in the middle. Germline lookup yields CDR1 MNHEY and CDR2 SMNVEV (reference sequence). CDR3 size: 14 residues. In DNA, the CDR3 is TGTGCCAGCAGTTGGACAGTTAGCAATCAGCCCCAGCATTTT. Translation gives CASSWTVSNQPQHF.